Listed below are T cell receptor beta chains from one sample, sequenced in a study of cytomegalovirus exposure and HLA in healthy donors. Repertoires were generated with immunoSEQ multiplex PCR, while TCRdb's copy carries only in-frame clones and drops some. This sample contains about 150,000 clones. Specimen: PBMCs. All receptors derive from a woman aged 50 to 60 in good health and CMV-seronegative. Both conserved end residues are part of each CDR3. The D gene is left open where the match is weak.

v_gene	d_gene	j_gene	CDR3nt	CDR3aa
TRBV5-1	TRBD1	TRBJ1-1	TGCGCCAGCTGGACAGGGGAGAACACTGAAGCTTTCTTT	CASWTGENTEAFF
TRBV6-5	NA	TRBJ2-5	TGTGCCAGCAGTTACGAGAGTAGGGGGACCCAGTACTTC	CASSYESRGTQYF
TRBV5-1	NA	TRBJ1-3	TGCGCCAGCAGCTTTGCAGGCTCTGGAAACACCATATATTTT	CASSFAGSGNTIYF
TRBV25-1	TRBD2	TRBJ2-3	TGTGCCAGCAGAGGAAGGCTAGCGGGGGAAACAGATACGCAGTATTTT	CASRGRLAGETDTQYF
TRBV7-6	NA	TRBJ1-1	TGTGCCAGCAGCCAGACAGGTAACACTGAAGCTTTCTTT	CASSQTGNTEAFF
TRBV6-5	NA	TRBJ2-1	TGTGCCAGCAGGGCTGGGGGGGAGCAGTTCTTC	CASRAGGEQFF
TRBV29-1	NA	TRBJ1-4	TGCAGCGTTGGTGGGGGGAGGGCAACTAGTGAAAAACTGTTTTTT	CSVGGGRATSEKLFF
TRBV28	TRBD2	TRBJ2-1	TGTGCCAGCAGTTTCCCCCAAAAGCGGGAGAGGATCCACAATGAGCAGTTCTTC	CASSFPQKRERIHNEQFF
TRBV25-1	NA	TRBJ1-1	TGTGCCAGCAGTTTTACAGGTACGGCTAATGAAGCTTTCTTT	CASSFTGTANEAFF
TRBV5-8	NA	TRBJ2-2	TGTGCCAGCAGCTTGAGAGGGGGGGACACCGGGGAGCTGTTTTTT	CASSLRGGDTGELFF
TRBV27	NA	TRBJ2-7	TGTGCCAGCAGTCGGACAGTTTCCTACGAGCAGTACTTC	CASSRTVSYEQYF
TRBV9	TRBD2	TRBJ2-3	TGTGCCAGCAGCGCCGAGGAGCGGGGTTGGATAGATACGCAGTATTTT	CASSAEERGWIDTQYF
TRBV27	NA	TRBJ1-6	TGTGCCAGCAGTTCCGCAGGGTTTTCACCCCTCCACTTT	CASSSAGFSPLHF
TRBV27	NA	TRBJ2-7	TGTGCCAGCAGCTACCTAGGACAGTCCCCTGCTGAGCAGTACTTC	CASSYLGQSPAEQYF
TRBV5-4	NA	TRBJ2-5	TGTGCCAGCAGCCCACGGCAGGACCAAGAGACCCAGTACTTC	CASSPRQDQETQYF
TRBV7-2	TRBD1	TRBJ2-7	TGTGCCAGCAGCTTAAGACGTGGACAGGCCAAAACTTTCTCCTACGAGCAGTACTTC	CASSLRRGQAKTFSYEQYF
TRBV7-3	NA	TRBJ2-1	TGTGCCAGCAGCCTGTCGGGACTCCAAAGGGGCAATGAGCAGTTCTTC	CASSLSGLQRGNEQFF
TRBV5-1	NA	TRBJ1-1	TGCGCCAGCAGCCGGGAATCCCGGGGCACTGAAGCTTTCTTT	CASSRESRGTEAFF
TRBV11-1	TRBD1	TRBJ2-7	TGTGCCAGCAGCTTAGAACAGGGGGCAGGGGAGCAGTACTTC	CASSLEQGAGEQYF
TRBV11-3	NA	TRBJ1-3	TGTGCCAGCAGCTCAGCACAGGGTAAAGGAAACACCATATATTTT	CASSSAQGKGNTIYF
TRBV30	NA	TRBJ1-1	TGTGCCTGGAGCGGATACACCCAGGGGAACACTGAAGCTTTCTTT	CAWSGYTQGNTEAFF
TRBV7-8	NA	TRBJ1-1	TGTGCCAGCAGCCCTAGGCACGGGGGGCAAGAGATGGAAGCTTTCTTT	CASSPRHGGQEMEAFF
TRBV5-4	NA	TRBJ1-1	TGTGCCAGCAGCTCGGAGTTAATGAACACTGAAGCTTTCTTT	CASSSELMNTEAFF
TRBV6-5	NA	TRBJ2-7	TGTGCCAGCACGGCGGCAGGGTCCCACGAGCAGTACTTC	CASTAAGSHEQYF
TRBV10-2	NA	TRBJ1-1	TGCGCCAGCATGGGGGGGCAGGGCCTGAACACTGAAGCTTTCTTT	CASMGGQGLNTEAFF
TRBV5-1	NA	TRBJ1-1	TGCGCCAGCTCTGATCCCACTATGAACACTGAAGCTTTCTTT	CASSDPTMNTEAFF
TRBV27	TRBD2	TRBJ2-7	TGTGCCAGCAGTTTTTCCGGGGGGGTGACATCCTACGAGCAGTACTTC	CASSFSGGVTSYEQYF
TRBV19	NA	TRBJ2-3	TGTGCCAGTAGCCATAACAGGGTAGCAGATACGCAGTATTTT	CASSHNRVADTQYF
TRBV18	NA	TRBJ2-7	TGTGCCAGCTCCCCGTCGAGTTCCTACGAGCAGTACTTC	CASSPSSSYEQYF
TRBV2	TRBD2	TRBJ2-3	TGTGCCAGCAGTGAAGGGACTAGCGGGGGTACGGATACGCAGTATTTT	CASSEGTSGGTDTQYF
TRBV2	NA	TRBJ1-1	TGTGCCAGGGGGTCCGGGACAAAGTCTGAAGCTTTCTTT	CARGSGTKSEAFF
TRBV7-8	NA	TRBJ2-5	TGTGCCAGCAGCTTCCTGGCGCACGGGGAGACCCAGTACTTC	CASSFLAHGETQYF
TRBV28	NA	TRBJ2-1	TGTGCCAGCAAAGTTCGGAGAGAGCAGTTCTTC	CASKVRREQFF
TRBV9	NA	TRBJ1-5	TGTGCCAGCAGCGTAGGTACAGCCAATCAGCCCCAGCATTTT	CASSVGTANQPQHF
TRBV4-2	TRBD1	TRBJ1-2	TGTGCCAGCAGCCAAGTCCAACGGGAGTTAATAGACAGGGGAGGCAAAAACTATGGCTACACCTTC	CASSQVQRELIDRGGKNYGYTF
TRBV4-1	TRBD1	TRBJ2-5	TGCGCCAGCAGCCAAGACCAGAGGGGGCGGCAAGAGACCCAGTACTTC	CASSQDQRGRQETQYF
TRBV19	TRBD2	TRBJ2-2	TGTGCCAGTAGGAGACTAGCGGGCGGGGAGCTGTTTTTT	CASRRLAGGELFF
TRBV30	TRBD2	TRBJ2-5	TGTGCCTGGAGTGCCCCGGGACTAGGTGTAGAGACCCAGTACTTC	CAWSAPGLGVETQYF
TRBV9	NA	TRBJ2-7	TGTGCCAGCAGCCCCTCCGGGGAACCTTACGAGCAGTACTTC	CASSPSGEPYEQYF
TRBV5-1	NA	TRBJ2-2	TGCGCCAGCAGCTCGACACCTACCGGGGAGCTGTTTTTT	CASSSTPTGELFF
TRBV6-1	TRBD1	TRBJ2-6	TGTGCCAGCAGTGGCCGGGACAGGGGGAGAGGGGCCAACGTCCTGACTTTC	CASSGRDRGRGANVLTF